This T cell receptor beta chain was captured by sequencing in a study of cytomegalovirus exposure and HLA in healthy donors. The study, taken as a whole, reports: Among immune exposure information, only CMV serostatus was available.

PCR employed 60 Vbeta and 13 Jbeta primers. In the study's own analysis: Approximately 10 million shared chains were among some 80 million unique TCR beta chains counted in a later analysis. Sequencing used immunoSEQ multiplex PCR; TCRdb keeps in-frame clones, though not all of them. D and trimming were read from the DNA, whereas the V and J calls and clone size are those reported in that table. The sample lists fewer than 120,000 clones, around 79% occurring once. Concerning this clone: The antigen is unknown. One end of the junction fails to match germline, which may point to a read error.

The sequence was collected from a woman aged 25 to 39 in good health and CMV-seronegative. Sequencing was carried out using PBMCs.

The CDR3 sequence: CASSLEANRASLF. CDR3 DNA sequence: TGTGCCAGCAGCTTAGAGGCCAACAGAGCCTCCCTCTTC. V gene TRBV11-2 combines with J gene TRBJ2-1; unclear D gene. Germline CDR1 and CDR2: SGHAT and FQNNGV. This CDR3 has 13 residues. Using reference TRBV11-2 and TRBJ2-1 for the parts outside the CDR3, the full variable domain is EAGVAQSPRYKIIEKRQSVAFWCNPISGHATLYWYQQILGQGPKLLIQFQNNGVVDDSQLPKDRFSAERLKGVDSTLKIQPAKLEDSAVYLCASSLEANRASLFGPGTRLTVL.